The 24 T cell receptor beta chains reported below all come from one sample, sequenced in a study of CXCR3-negative and CXCR3-positive naive CD8 T cells. These receptors lack a known antigen. Carrying UMI labels, the TRB cDNA libraries were prepared through 5' RACE. TCRdb derives one entry per CDR3 protein from the 5' RACE reads, leaving out DNA. The sample has 65,000 to 90,000 distinct CDR3 sequences. Study-wide findings and caveats: Greater hydrophobicity was found in TRB CDR3s of CXCR3-positive naive cells than of CXCR3-negative naive cells.

The sequencing sample was made of naive CXCR3+ CD8+ T cells from blood. Stated subset: CD45RO-CCR7+CD27+CD95- naive CD8+ T cells expressing CXCR3 (TNR3+). The receptors stem from a human donor in good health. Some clones in this sample may be carry-over from other donors' samples.

The CDR3 is CSVVAPPLTYQETQYF. The chain couples TRBV29-1 to TRBJ2-5; TCRdb lists TRBD2, though no DNA is available to test this call. The CDR3 totals 16 residues. Germline V gives CDR1 SQVTM, CDR2 ANQGSEA.

The gene calls are TRBV20-1 and TRBJ2-7; the TCRdb call, TRBD2, lacks DNA for checking. Germline CDR1 DFQATT, CDR2 SNEGSKA (reference sequence). The CDR3 has 14 residues. The CDR3 region is CSARGLADTYEQYF.

The V gene is TRBV5-1, the J gene TRBJ2-7; lacking DNA, the TRBD1 call made by TCRdb goes unchecked. Germline lookup yields CDR1 SGHRS and CDR2 YFSETQ. The length of the CDR3 is 15 residues. This chain's CDR3 is CASSFQTTVAYEQYF.

CDR3 loop: CASSLGGGGNTEAFF. This chain joins TRBV5-4 and TRBJ1-1. The CDR3 sequence is 15 residues long. Germline V CDR1 and CDR2: SGHNT, YYREEE (reference sequence).

V and J are TRBV9 and TRBJ2-3; TCRdb's D gene call, TRBD2, goes unchecked for lack of DNA. The CDR3 covers 15 residues. Germline V gives CDR1 SGDLS, CDR2 YYNGEE. Here the CDR3 reads CASSHGLAETDTQYF.

The chain uses TRBV7-6 and TRBJ1-1; TCRdb picks TRBD1, but there is no DNA to check that call. Germline lookup yields CDR1 SGHVS and CDR2 FNYEAQ. The CDR3 length is 12 residues. CDR3 region: CASSPTGNEAFF.

The V and J genes are TRBV12-3 or TRBV12-4 and TRBJ2-5; TCRdb's assignment of TRBD1 cannot be checked, as there is no DNA. This CDR3 spans 13 amino acids. The CDR3 sequence is CASTPGAQETQYF.

The CDR3 sequence is CASSWTGQASYEQYF. The chain joins TRBV28 to TRBJ2-7; TCRdb outputs TRBD1, but without DNA this stays unchecked. Germline assignment: CDR1 MDHEN and CDR2 SYDVKM. The CDR3 consists of 15 residues. Using reference TRBV28 and TRBJ2-7 for the parts outside the CDR3, the full variable domain is DVKVTQSSRYLVKRTGEKVFLECVQDMDHENMFWYRQDPGLGLRLIYFSYDVKMKEKGDIPEGYSVSREKKERFSLILESASTNQTSMYLCASSWTGQASYEQYFGPGTRLTVT.

V and J are TRBV4-3 and TRBJ2-2. CDR1 is LGHNA, CDR2 YSLEER, per germline. This CDR3 comprises 15 residues. CDR3: CASSWFLANTGELFF.

The genes are TRBV28 and TRBJ2-1; checking the TCRdb D call of TRBD2 is not possible without DNA. Germline V lookup: CDR1 MDHEN, CDR2 SYDVKM. This CDR3 is 16 amino acids long. The CDR3: CASSFYLSGSGNEQFF.

The V and J genes are TRBV19 and TRBJ1-5. Per the germline V gene, CDR1 is LNHDA and CDR2 is SQIVND (reference sequence). The CDR3 runs to 14 residues. The CDR3 loop is CASSFLGGLEPQHF.

V and J are TRBV9 and TRBJ2-3; TCRdb's D gene call, TRBD1, goes unchecked for lack of DNA. Germline CDR1 reads SGDLS; CDR2 reads YYNGEE. CDR3 size: 18 residues. CDR3 sequence reads: CASSPYSGGPGSTDTQYF.

This chain links TRBV29-1 with TRBJ2-1; checking the TCRdb D call of TRBD1 is not possible without DNA. Germline V CDR1 and CDR2: SQVTM, ANQGSEA. This CDR3 has 13 residues. The CDR3 spells CSVRPGAYNEQFF.

This chain uses TRBV7-8 with TRBJ2-7; TCRdb picks TRBD1, but there is no DNA to check that call. From germline, CDR1 is SGHVS and CDR2 FQNEAQ. The CDR3 has 15 amino acids. The CDR3 region is CASSLWATGGAEAYF.

This sequence joins TRBV6-2 or TRBV6-3 and TRBJ2-2. The germline V gene has CDR1 MNHEY and CDR2 SVGEGT. The CDR3 is made up of 13 amino acids. This CDR3 is CASSVQDTGELFF.

The rearrangement uses TRBV6-5 and TRBJ2-7; lacking DNA, the TRBD1 call made by TCRdb goes unchecked. The germline V gene has CDR1 MNHEY and CDR2 SVGAGI. The CDR3 spans 15 residues. This CDR3 reads CATQLTGDLSYEQYF.

V is TRBV7-2 and J is TRBJ2-5; checking the TCRdb D call of TRBD1 is not possible without DNA. Germline V lookup: CDR1 SGHTA, CDR2 FQGNSA. CDR3 length equals 13 residues. CDR3 region: CASRRDFPETQYF.

This sequence joins TRBV20-1 and TRBJ1-6; TCRdb returns TRBD1, unconfirmable since there is no DNA. This CDR3 is 15 amino acids long. CDR1 and CDR2 (germline): DFQATT, SNEGSKA (reference sequence). The CDR3 spells CSAEPWNSRNSPLHF.

The chain recombines TRBV18 with TRBJ1-1. This CDR3 has 12 residues. Germline CDR1 and CDR2: KGHSH and LQKENI. The CDR3 sequence is CASSPSEAEAFF.

The V gene is TRBV6-2 or TRBV6-3, the J gene TRBJ2-1. Germline CDR1 is MNHEY and CDR2 is SVGEGT. The CDR3 runs to 13 residues. The CDR3 loop reads CASSYVEYNEQFF.

The V and J genes are TRBV29-1 and TRBJ2-2; the TCRdb call, TRBD1, lacks DNA for checking. CDR3 length: 14 amino acids. CDR1 and CDR2 (germline): SQVTM, ANQGSEA. The CDR3 reads CSVPGQRHTGELFF.

The V and J genes are TRBV6-5 and TRBJ2-1; TCRdb's D call of TRBD1 is untestable without DNA. The CDR3 sequence is 16 residues long. The germline V gene encodes CDR1 MNHEY and CDR2 SVGAGI. CDR3 amino acids: CASSYSETGGYNEQFF.

This chain uses TRBV20-1 with TRBJ2-3; the TCRdb call, TRBD1, lacks DNA for checking. This CDR3 is built from 13 residues. Germline assignment: CDR1 DFQATT and CDR2 SNEGSKA (reference sequence). The CDR3 loop reads CSAYRGLADTQYF.

The chain has TRBV5-1 and TRBJ2-3; with no DNA, the TCRdb D assignment of TRBD1 cannot be verified. Germline V gene lookup returns CDR1 SGHRS and CDR2 YFSETQ. The CDR3 sequence is 17 residues long. CDR3 residues: CASSPGQGGPSTDTQYF.